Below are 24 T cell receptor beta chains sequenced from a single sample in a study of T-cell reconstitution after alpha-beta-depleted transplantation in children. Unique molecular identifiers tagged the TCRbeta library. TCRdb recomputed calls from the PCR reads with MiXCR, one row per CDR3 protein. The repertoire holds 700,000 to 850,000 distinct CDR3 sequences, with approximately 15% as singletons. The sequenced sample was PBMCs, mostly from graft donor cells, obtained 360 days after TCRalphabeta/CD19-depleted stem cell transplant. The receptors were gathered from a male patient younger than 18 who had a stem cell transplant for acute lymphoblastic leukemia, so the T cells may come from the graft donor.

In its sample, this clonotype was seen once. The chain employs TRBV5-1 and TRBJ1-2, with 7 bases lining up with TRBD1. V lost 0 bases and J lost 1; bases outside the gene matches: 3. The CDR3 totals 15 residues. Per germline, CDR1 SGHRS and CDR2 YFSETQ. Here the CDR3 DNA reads TGCGCCAGCAGCTTGGGGGGACAGAATAACTATGGCTACACCTTC. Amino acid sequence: CASSLGGQNNYGYTF.

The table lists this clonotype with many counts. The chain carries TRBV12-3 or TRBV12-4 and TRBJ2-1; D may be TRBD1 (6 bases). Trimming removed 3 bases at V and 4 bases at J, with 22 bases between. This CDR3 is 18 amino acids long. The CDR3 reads CASSFFRGFTPDYNEQFF. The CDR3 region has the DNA TGTGCCAGCAGTTTCTTCAGGGGTTTTACCCCAGATTACAATGAGCAGTTCTTC.

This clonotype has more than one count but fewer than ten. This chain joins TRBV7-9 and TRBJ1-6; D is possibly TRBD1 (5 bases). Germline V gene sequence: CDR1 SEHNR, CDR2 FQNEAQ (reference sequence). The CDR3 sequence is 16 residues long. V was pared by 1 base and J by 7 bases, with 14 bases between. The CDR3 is CASSLGAGYNNSPLHF. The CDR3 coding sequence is TGTGCCAGCAGCTTAGGGGCAGGGTATAACAATTCACCCCTCCACTTT. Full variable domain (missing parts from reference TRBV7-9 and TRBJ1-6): DTGVSQNPRHKITKRGQNVTFRCDPISEHNRLYWYRQTLGQGPEFLTYFQNEAQLEKSRLLSDRFSAERPKGSFSTLEIQRTEQGDSAMYLCASSLGAGYNNSPLHFGNGTRLTVT.

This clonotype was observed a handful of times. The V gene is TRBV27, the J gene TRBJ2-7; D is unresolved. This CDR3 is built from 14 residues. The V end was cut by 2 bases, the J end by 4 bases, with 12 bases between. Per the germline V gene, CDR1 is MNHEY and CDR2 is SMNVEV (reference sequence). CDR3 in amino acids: CASSLKTREYEQYF. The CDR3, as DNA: TGTGCCAGCAGTTTAAAAACGAGAGAGTACGAGCAGTACTTC.

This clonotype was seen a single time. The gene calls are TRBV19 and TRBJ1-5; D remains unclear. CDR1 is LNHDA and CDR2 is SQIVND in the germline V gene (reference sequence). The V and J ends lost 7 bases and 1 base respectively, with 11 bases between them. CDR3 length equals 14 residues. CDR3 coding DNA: TGTGCCAGTATCGGTATCCAGAGCAATCAGCCCCAGCATTTT. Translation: CASIGIQSNQPQHF.

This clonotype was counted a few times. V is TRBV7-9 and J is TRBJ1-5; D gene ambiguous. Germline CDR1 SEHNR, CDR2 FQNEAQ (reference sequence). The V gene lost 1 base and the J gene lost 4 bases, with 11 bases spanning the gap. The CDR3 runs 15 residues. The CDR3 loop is CASSLGSQHNQPQHF. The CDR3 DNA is TGTGCCAGCAGCTTAGGATCGCAGCATAATCAGCCCCAGCATTTT.

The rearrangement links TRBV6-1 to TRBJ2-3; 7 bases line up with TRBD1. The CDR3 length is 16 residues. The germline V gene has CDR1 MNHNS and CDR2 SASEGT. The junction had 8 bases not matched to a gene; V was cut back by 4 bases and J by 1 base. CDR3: CASSGPGTEGTDTQYF. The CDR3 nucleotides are TGTGCCAGCAGTGGCCCCGGGACAGAGGGCACAGATACGCAGTATTTT.

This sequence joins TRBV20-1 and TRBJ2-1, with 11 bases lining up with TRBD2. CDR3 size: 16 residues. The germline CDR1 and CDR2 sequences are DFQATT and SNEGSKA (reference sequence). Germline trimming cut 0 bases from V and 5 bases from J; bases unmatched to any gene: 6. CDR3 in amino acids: CSARDSQGLADNEQFF. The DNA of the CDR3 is TGCAGTGCTAGAGATTCACAGGGACTAGCGGACAATGAGCAGTTCTTC.

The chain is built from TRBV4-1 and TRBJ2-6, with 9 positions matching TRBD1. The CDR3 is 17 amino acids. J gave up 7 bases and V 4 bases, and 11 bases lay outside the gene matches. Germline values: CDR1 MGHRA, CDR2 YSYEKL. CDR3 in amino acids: CASSPGQGTLRANVLTF. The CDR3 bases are TGCGCCAGCAGCCCGGGACAGGGCACTCTGAGAGCCAACGTCCTGACTTTC.

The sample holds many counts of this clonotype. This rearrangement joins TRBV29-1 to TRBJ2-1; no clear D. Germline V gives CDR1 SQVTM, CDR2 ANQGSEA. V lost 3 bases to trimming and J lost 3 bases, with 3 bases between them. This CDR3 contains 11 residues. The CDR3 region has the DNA TGCAGCGTTGACAGCTACAATGAGCAGTTCTTC. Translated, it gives CSVDSYNEQFF.

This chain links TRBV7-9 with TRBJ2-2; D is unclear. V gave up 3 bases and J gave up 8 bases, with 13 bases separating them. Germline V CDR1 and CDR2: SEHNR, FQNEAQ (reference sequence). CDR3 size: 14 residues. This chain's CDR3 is CASSFWTGPGELFF. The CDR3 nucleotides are TGTGCCAGCAGCTTTTGGACCGGGCCGGGGGAGCTGTTTTTT.

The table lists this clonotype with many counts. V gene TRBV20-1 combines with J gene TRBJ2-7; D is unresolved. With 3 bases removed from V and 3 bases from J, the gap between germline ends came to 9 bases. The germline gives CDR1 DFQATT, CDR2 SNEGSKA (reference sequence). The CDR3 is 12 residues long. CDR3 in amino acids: CSASDHHYEQYF. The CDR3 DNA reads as TGCAGTGCTAGCGACCACCACTACGAGCAGTACTTC.

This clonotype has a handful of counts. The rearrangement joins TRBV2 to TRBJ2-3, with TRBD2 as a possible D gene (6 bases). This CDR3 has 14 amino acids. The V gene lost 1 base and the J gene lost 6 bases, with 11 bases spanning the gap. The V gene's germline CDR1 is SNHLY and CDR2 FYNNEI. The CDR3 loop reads CASSEGEVADTQYF. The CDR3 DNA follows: TGTGCCAGCAGTGAAGGGGAGGTGGCGGATACGCAGTATTTT.

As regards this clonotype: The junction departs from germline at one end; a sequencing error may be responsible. The CDR3 DNA reads as TGCAGTGCTAGAGGGACACCCTCCCACGAGCAGTACTTC. Translating it yields CSARGTPSHEQYF. The V call is TRBV20-1, the J call TRBJ2-7; tentative D call: TRBD1 (5 bases). Germline CDR1 reads DFQATT; CDR2 reads SNEGSKA (reference sequence). The CDR3 has 13 amino acids.

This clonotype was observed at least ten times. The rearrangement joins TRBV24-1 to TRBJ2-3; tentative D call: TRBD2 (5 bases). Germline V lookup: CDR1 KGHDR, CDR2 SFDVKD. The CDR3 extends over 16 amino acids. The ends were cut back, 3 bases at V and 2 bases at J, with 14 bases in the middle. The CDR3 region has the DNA TGTGCCACCAGTGATCGAGGGAGTACACCCACAGATACGCAGTATTTT. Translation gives CATSDRGSTPTDTQYF.

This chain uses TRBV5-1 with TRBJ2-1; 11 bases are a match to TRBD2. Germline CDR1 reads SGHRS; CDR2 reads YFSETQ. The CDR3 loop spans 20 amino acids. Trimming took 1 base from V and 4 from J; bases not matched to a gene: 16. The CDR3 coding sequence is TGCGCCAGCAGCTTGACTAGCGGGAGTGGAATATTGCGACCATACAATGAGCAGTTCTTC. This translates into CASSLTSGSGILRPYNEQFF.

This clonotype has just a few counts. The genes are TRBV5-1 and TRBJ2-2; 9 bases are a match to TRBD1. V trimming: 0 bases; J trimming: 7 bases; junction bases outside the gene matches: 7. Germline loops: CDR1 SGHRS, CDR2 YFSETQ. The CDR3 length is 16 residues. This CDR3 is CASSLDAGTGYGELFF. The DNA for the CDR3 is TGCGCCAGCAGCTTGGACGCCGGGACAGGGTACGGGGAGCTGTTTTTT.

In DNA, the CDR3 is TGTGCCAGCAGCCGTGACAGGGGGTTACAAGAGACCCAGTACTTC. Translated, it gives CASSRDRGLQETQYF. The chain is built from TRBV28 and TRBJ2-5; 9 bases are shared with TRBD1. The germline V gene has CDR1 MDHEN and CDR2 SYDVKM. Trimming took 6 bases from V and 2 from J; bases not matched to a gene: 7. The CDR3 runs 15 residues.

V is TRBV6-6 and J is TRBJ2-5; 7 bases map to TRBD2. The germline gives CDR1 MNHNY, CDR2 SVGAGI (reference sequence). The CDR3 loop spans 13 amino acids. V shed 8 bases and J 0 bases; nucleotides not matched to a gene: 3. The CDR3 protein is CASLTSYQETQYF. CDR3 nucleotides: TGTGCCAGCCTGACTAGCTACCAAGAGACCCAGTACTTC.

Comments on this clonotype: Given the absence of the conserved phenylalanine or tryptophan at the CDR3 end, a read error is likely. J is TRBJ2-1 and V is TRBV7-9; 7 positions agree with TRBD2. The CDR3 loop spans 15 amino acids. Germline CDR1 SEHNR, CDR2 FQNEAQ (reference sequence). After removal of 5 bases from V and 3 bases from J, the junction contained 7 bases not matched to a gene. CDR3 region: CASSEDGRNYNEQFI. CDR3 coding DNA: TGTGCCAGCAGCGAAGACGGGAGGAACTACAATGAGCAGTTCATC.

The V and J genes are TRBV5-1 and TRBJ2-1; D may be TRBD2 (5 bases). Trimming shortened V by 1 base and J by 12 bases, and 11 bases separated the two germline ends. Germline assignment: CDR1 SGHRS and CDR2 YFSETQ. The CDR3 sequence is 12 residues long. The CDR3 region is CASSLSSEGQFF. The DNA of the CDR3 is TGCGCCAGCAGCTTGTCGAGCGAGGGGCAGTTCTTC.

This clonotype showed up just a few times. The CDR3 here is CASSLASARGPQHF. CDR3 DNA sequence: TGTGCCAGCAGCTTAGCGTCGGCTAGAGGGCCCCAGCATTTT. The chain has TRBV7-8 and TRBJ1-5; no clear D gene. The germline gives CDR1 SGHVS, CDR2 FQNEAQ. V was cut by 0 bases and J by 9 bases, with 12 bases left in between. This CDR3 comprises 14 residues.

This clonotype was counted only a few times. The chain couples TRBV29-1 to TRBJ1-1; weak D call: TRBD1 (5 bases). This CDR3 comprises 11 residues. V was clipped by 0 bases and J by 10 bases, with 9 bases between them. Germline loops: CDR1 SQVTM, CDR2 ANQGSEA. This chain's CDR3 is CSVEDQGPAFF. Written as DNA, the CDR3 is TGCAGCGTTGAAGATCAGGGCCCAGCTTTCTTT.

This CDR3 is CASSFITARHPSAIIQETQYF. The CDR3 DNA reads TGCGCCAGCAGCTTTATAACAGCCCGCCATCCCAGCGCCATAATCCAAGAGACCCAGTACTTC. J is TRBJ2-5 and V is TRBV5-1; no clear D. Between the trimmed V and J ends, which lost 2 bases and 1 base, there was a span of 30 bases. The CDR3 has 21 amino acids. Per the germline V gene, CDR1 is SGHRS and CDR2 is YFSETQ.